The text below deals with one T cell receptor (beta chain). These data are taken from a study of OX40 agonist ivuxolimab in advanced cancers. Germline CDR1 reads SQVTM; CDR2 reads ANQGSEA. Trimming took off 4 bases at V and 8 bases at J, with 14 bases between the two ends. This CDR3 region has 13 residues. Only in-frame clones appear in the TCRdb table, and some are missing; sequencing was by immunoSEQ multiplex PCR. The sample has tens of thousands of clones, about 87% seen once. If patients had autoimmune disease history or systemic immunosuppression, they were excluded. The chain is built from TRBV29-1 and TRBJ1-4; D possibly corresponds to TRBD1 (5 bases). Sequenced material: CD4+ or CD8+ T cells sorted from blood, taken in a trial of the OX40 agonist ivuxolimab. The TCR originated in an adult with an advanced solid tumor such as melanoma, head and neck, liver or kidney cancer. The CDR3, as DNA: TGCAGCGTTGTAGGAGGGGTGCGCGAAAAACTGTTTTTT. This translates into CSVVGGVREKLFF.